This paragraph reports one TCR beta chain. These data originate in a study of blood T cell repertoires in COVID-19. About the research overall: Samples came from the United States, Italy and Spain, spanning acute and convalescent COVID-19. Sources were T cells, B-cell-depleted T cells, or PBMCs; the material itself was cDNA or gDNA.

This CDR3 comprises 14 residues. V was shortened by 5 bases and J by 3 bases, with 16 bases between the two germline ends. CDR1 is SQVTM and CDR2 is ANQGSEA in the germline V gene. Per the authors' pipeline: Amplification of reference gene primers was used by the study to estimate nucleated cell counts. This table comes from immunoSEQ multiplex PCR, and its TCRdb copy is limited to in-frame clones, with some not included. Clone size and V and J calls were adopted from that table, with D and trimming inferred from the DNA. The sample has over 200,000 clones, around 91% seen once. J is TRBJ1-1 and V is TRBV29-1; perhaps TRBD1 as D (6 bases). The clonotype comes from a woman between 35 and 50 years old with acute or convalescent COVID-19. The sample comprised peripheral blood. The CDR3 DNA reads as TGCAGCGTTTTAGTTCCGGGACACCACACTGAAGCTTTCTTT. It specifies CSVLVPGHHTEAFF.